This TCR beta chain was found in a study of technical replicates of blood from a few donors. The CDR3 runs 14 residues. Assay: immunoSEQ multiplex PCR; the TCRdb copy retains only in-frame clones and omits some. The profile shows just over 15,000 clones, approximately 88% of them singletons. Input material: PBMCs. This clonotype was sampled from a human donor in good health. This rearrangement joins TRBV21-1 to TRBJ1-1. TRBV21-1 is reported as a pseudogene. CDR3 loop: CASSPRGGDTEAFF. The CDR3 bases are TGTGCCAGCAGCCCCCGAGGCGGTGACACTGAAGCTTTCTTT.